This TCR beta chain originates from a study of control samples from healthy donors and cancer patients. This CDR3 is built from 15 residues. Trimming left V 9 bases short and J 1 base short, with 16 bases between. Germline-derived CDR1 and CDR2 are MDHEN and SYDVKM. Some clones are missing from TCRdb's copy, which holds only in-frame ones; the method was immunoSEQ multiplex PCR. The repertoire has about 89,000 clones, around 86% of them found once; the top ten carry around 21%. The chain links TRBV28 to TRBJ1-3, with D unclear. The source of this sequence is a man younger than 45 in good health. Sequencing input: blood. CDR3 sequence reads: CASDGGALSGNTIYF. CDR3 nucleotides: TGTGCCAGTGATGGAGGAGCTCTATCTGGAAACACCATATATTTT.